The clone carrying this T cell receptor beta chain came up a few times. No antigen is known for it. Primers used in a second PCR of about 7 to 12 cycles were a sample-barcoded 5' primer and a J-beta primer mix. MiXCR, applied by TCRdb to the 5' RACE reads, yields one record per CDR3 protein. The sample has hundreds of thousands of distinct CDR3 sequences, 45% to 50% seen once. The entry originates in a study of blood T cells in healthy people across ages. Overall study results and limits: Possibly confounding the expanded clonotype changes was the fact that donor CMV status was unknown. Age brought a roughly linear fall in TCR beta diversity measured per million T cells. When set beside aged donors, long-lived donors presented more naive CD4+ cells and higher diversity.

Each donor had 7.5 to 10 milliliters of peripheral blood drawn. This sequence originates from a man between 25 and 39 years old in good health. Input material: blood.

Here the CDR3 reads CASSSDSSSYEQYF. In DNA form, the CDR3 reads TGTGCCAGCAGTTCGGACAGTAGCTCCTACGAGCAGTACTTC. The chain employs TRBV6-5 and TRBJ2-7, with D maybe TRBD1 (6 bases). V dropped 4 bases and J dropped 0 bases, with 10 bases sitting between them. The CDR3 spans 14 residues. Germline V gene data show CDR1 as MNHEY and CDR2 as SVGAGI.